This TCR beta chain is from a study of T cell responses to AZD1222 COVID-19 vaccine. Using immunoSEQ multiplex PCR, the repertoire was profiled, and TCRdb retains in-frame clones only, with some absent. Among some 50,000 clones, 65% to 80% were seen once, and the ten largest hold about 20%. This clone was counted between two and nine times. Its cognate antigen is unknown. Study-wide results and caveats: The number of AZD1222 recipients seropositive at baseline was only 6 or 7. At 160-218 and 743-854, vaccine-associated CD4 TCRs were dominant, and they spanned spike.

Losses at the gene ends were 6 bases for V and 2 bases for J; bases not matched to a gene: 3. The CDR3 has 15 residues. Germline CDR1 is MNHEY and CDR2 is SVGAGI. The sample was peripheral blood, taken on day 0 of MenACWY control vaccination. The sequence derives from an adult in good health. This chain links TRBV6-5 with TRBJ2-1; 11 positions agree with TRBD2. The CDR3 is CASSLAGGPYNEQFF. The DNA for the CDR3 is TGTGCCAGCAGCTTAGCGGGGGGGCCCTACAATGAGCAGTTCTTC.